This entry lists 8 T cell receptor beta chains sequenced from one sample in a study of T cell repertoires in cytomegalovirus infection. TCRdb redid the calling of the reads with MiXCR, one entry per CDR3 protein. The sample has 740,000 or so distinct CDR3 sequences; approximately 40% are singletons. The sequenced sample was PBMCs. The receptors stem from a human donor in good health (CMV status not recorded). Some clones in this sample may be carry-over from other donors' samples.

A remark on this clonotype: A much larger clone sits a single nucleotide away, making a read error possible. Since no conserved phenylalanine or tryptophan closes the CDR3, a read error is the likely cause. The rearrangement uses TRBV7-2 and TRBJ2-1; D perhaps matches TRBD1 (5 bases). V lost 5 bases, J lost 1 base, and 12 bases lay in between. CDR1 and CDR2 (germline): SGHTA, FQGNSA. There are 15 residues in the CDR3. In DNA, the CDR3 is TGTGCCAGCAGCCTATCCAGGGTTTCCTACAATGAGCAGTTCTTA. The encoded protein is CASSLSRVSYNEQFL.

This clonotype was counted between two and nine times. The chain has TRBV7-8 and TRBJ1-1; 8 bases match TRBD1. The germline gives CDR1 SGHVS, CDR2 FQNEAQ. The trim removed 3 bases at V and 1 base at J, leaving 16 bases unmatched. The CDR3 spans 19 residues. CDR3 sequence reads: CASSLVPVVDTGGNTEAFF. Here the CDR3 DNA reads TGTGCCAGCAGCTTGGTCCCCGTCGTGGACACAGGGGGGAACACTGAAGCTTTCTTT.

The chain links TRBV5-1 to TRBJ2-1, with D tentatively TRBD2 (5 bases). The CDR3 has 16 residues. The germline V and J ends were trimmed by 4 bases and 0 bases, with 14 bases remaining between them. Germline V gene sequence: CDR1 SGHRS, CDR2 YFSETQ. CDR3 residues: CASSPPGITSYNEQFF. The CDR3 DNA sequence: TGCGCCAGCAGCCCCCCCGGGATTACCTCCTACAATGAGCAGTTCTTC.

The chain employs TRBV13 and TRBJ1-2, with 9 bases fitting TRBD1. The ends lost 1 base at V and 5 bases at J; junction bases unmatched: 5. This CDR3 is 15 amino acids long. Germline values: CDR1 PRHDT, CDR2 FYEKMQ (reference sequence). The CDR3 loop reads CASSLATGGPYGYTF. DNA of the CDR3: TGTGCCAGCAGCTTAGCGACAGGGGGACCTTATGGCTACACCTTC.

Only one count was recorded for this clonotype. The chain joins TRBV19 to TRBJ2-7; TRBD1 might be the D (5 bases). The germline V gene has CDR1 LNHDA and CDR2 SQIVND (reference sequence). This CDR3 contains 13 residues. V lost 5 bases and J 2 bases, leaving 10 bases between the germline ends. CDR3 region: CASSPTDTYEQYF. The CDR3 nucleotides read TGTGCCAGTAGTCCGACAGACACCTACGAGCAGTACTTC.

This clonotype was seen only a few times. V gene TRBV5-1 combines with J gene TRBJ2-3, with TRBD2 identical over 9 bases. V gave up 1 base and J gave up 4 bases; unmatched junction bases: 4. Germline CDR1 and CDR2: SGHRS and YFSETQ. The CDR3 covers 15 residues. CDR3 loop: CASSLPLAGPDTQYF. The CDR3 coding sequence is TGCGCCAGCAGCTTGCCACTAGCGGGCCCAGATACGCAGTATTTT.

Concerning this clonotype itself: This may be a read error: a much more frequent sequence differs by one nucleotide. The chain carries TRBV19 and TRBJ1-5; a weak D match, TRBD1 (6 bases). This CDR3 is 15 amino acids long. Germline-derived CDR1 and CDR2 are LNHDA and SQIVND (reference sequence). The CDR3 coding sequence is TGTGCTAGTACAGAGACAGGCTATAGCAATCAGCCCCAGAATTTT. Its translation: CASTETGYSNQPQNF.

This clonotype has a handful of counts. The chain has TRBV7-9 and TRBJ1-6; 8 bases fit TRBD1. The CDR3 loop spans 17 amino acids. Trimming removed 1 base from V and 7 bases from J; junction bases left unmatched: 9. Germline V gene lookup returns CDR1 SEHNR and CDR2 FQNEAQ (reference sequence). This CDR3 reads CASSLDGQGALNSPLHF. The CDR3 coding sequence is TGTGCCAGCAGCTTAGACGGACAGGGTGCCCTAAATTCACCCCTCCACTTT.